The rows below give T cell receptor beta chains drawn from one sample of a study of T cell responses to AZD1222 COVID-19 vaccine. TCRdb keeps only in-frame clones here, not all; method: immunoSEQ multiplex PCR. This table has about 150,000 clones, roughly 94% appearing once. The sample in question was peripheral blood, obtained on day 0 of AZD1222 vaccination. All receptors derive from an adult in good health. The CDR3 runs from the conserved cysteine through the conserved F or W. Each record gives: V gene, J gene, D gene, CDR3 protein. D genes are given only for firm matches.

>TRBV7-2|TRBJ2-2|TRBD2
CASSANLAANTGELFF
>TRBV3-1/TRBV3-2|TRBJ2-7|TRBD1
CASSPDRVFSYEQYF
>TRBV5-4|TRBJ1-2|NA
CASSFSVYGYTF
>TRBV5-1|TRBJ1-6|TRBD1
CASSPGQVDSPLHF
>TRBV11-2|TRBJ1-1|TRBD1
CASSSQGAGTEAFF
>TRBV7-6|TRBJ1-4|TRBD1
CASSLAGQKNEKLFF
>TRBV25-1|TRBJ1-5|TRBD1
CASSEPGQGLKPQHF
>TRBV5-6|TRBJ2-7|NA
CASSLDAYEQYF
>TRBV7-2|TRBJ1-2|TRBD1
CASSPIGGSGGYGYTF
>TRBV7-9|TRBJ1-4|NA
CASTLGLTRGSNEKLFF
>TRBV28|TRBJ1-4|TRBD1
CASSSRWDREGKLFF
>TRBV12-3/TRBV12-4|TRBJ1-2|NA
CASSPFGGDGYTF
>TRBV5-4|TRBJ2-3|TRBD2
CASSLRLAGHSTDTQYF
>TRBV6-5|TRBJ1-5|NA
CASSHGANQPQHF
>TRBV12-3/TRBV12-4|TRBJ1-5|NA
CASNPTGREPQHF
>TRBV13|TRBJ2-7|TRBD1
CASSLGQTSYEQYF
>TRBV24-1|TRBJ1-2|NA
CATSEPGLVGYTF
>TRBV5-1|TRBJ2-5|NA
CASSLEGIQETQYF
>TRBV10-3|TRBJ1-5|NA
CAISETGMGQPQHF
>TRBV19|TRBJ1-1|NA
CASSWRGENTEAFF
>TRBV7-9|TRBJ2-1|NA
CASSLRANRVGDNEQFF
>TRBV5-1|TRBJ2-7|TRBD1
CASSLGQGNSYEQYF
>TRBV5-5|TRBJ1-5|NA
CASSLAWVSNQPQHF
>TRBV3-1/TRBV3-2|TRBJ1-2|NA
CASSLSNYGYTF
>TRBV7-2|TRBJ1-2|TRBD1
CASSSPNRDRGNYGYTF
>TRBV27|TRBJ2-7|NA
CASSLRRPYEQYF
>TRBV4-1|TRBJ2-1|NA
CASSPTVPRINNEQFF
>TRBV3-1/TRBV3-2|TRBJ2-7|NA
CASSPSKSDSYEQYF
>TRBV18|TRBJ2-7|NA
CASSPVGSYEQYF
>TRBV7-2|TRBJ1-5|TRBD1
CASSLGTGHSNQPQHF
>TRBV4-1|TRBJ2-6|NA
CASSRGYSGANVLTF
>TRBV5-1|TRBJ2-3|NA
CASSLELPEGDTQYF
>TRBV27|TRBJ1-6|NA
CASSLRKGMNSPLHF
>TRBV7-2|TRBJ1-2|NA
CASSPQGTLGYGYTF
>TRBV16|TRBJ2-1|NA
CASSQSGGPEQFF
>TRBV19|TRBJ2-7|NA
CASSIGTGSYEQYF
>TRBV5-1|TRBJ1-1|NA
CASSLAYGGQRTEAFF
>TRBV7-9|TRBJ1-2|TRBD1
CASSLTGGRNYGYTF
>TRBV5-1|TRBJ2-7|NA
CASSLDSALEQYF
>TRBV4-3|TRBJ2-3|NA
CASSQVVASRDTQYF
>TRBV5-1|TRBJ1-4|NA
CASSLVLGAGEKLFF
>TRBV9|TRBJ2-7|NA
CASSVGTEQYF
>TRBV7-9|TRBJ1-2|TRBD1
CASSPQGEGYGYTF
>TRBV19|TRBJ2-5|TRBD1
CASSIGTGRETQYF
>TRBV9|TRBJ1-3|NA
CASSVQPGNTIYF
>TRBV9|TRBJ2-2|NA
CATGSGTGNTGELFF
>TRBV27|TRBJ1-5|NA
CASSLRPLGQPQHF
>TRBV7-3|TRBJ2-1|TRBD2
CASSLIAGGLNEQFF
>TRBV6-5|TRBJ2-5|TRBD2
CASIPGLPQETQYF
>TRBV6-5|TRBJ1-5|NA
CASRTEWGNQPQHF
>TRBV2|TRBJ2-2|NA
CASSRESRTGELFF
>TRBV6-5|TRBJ1-4|NA
CASSYDTTTNEKLFF
>TRBV5-4|TRBJ2-2|NA
CASSLVQTRNTGELFF
>TRBV18|TRBJ2-5|NA
CASSPPSWMETQYF
>TRBV5-4|TRBJ1-4|TRBD1
CASSRDREKEKLFF
>TRBV4-3|TRBJ2-7|TRBD2
CASSLLDASGGHYEQYF
>TRBV18|TRBJ1-2|TRBD1
CASSPAGTGVTYGYTF